This T cell receptor beta chain was captured by sequencing in a study of T cell repertoires in cytomegalovirus infection. Overall study: Public TCR beta signatures provided an indication of both CMV infection and a matching HLA type. Findings of the study overall: There were carriers of CMV plus the relevant HLA, and cumulative public TCR beta family frequency identified them.

Germline CDR1 and CDR2: LGHNA and YNFKEQ. CDR3 length: 16 residues. J lost 5 bases, V lost 4 bases, and 10 bases had no gene match. One entry per CDR3 protein, called by TCRdb with MiXCR from the reads. The sample holds 350,000 to 500,000 distinct CDR3 sequences; about 33% are singletons and the top ten take roughly 15%. This clonotype turned up a few times. Antigen unknown. The receptor's source is a human donor in good health (CMV status not recorded). Some clones in this sample may be carry-over from other donors' samples. The chain joins TRBV4-2 to TRBJ2-7; the match to TRBD1 covers 11 bases. The specimen sequenced was PBMCs. The CDR3 is CASSPYSGQGANEQYF. The CDR3 DNA is TGTGCCAGCAGCCCATACTCAGGACAGGGGGCGAACGAGCAGTACTTC.